The rows below give T cell receptor beta chains drawn from one sample of a study of molecular identifiers for immune sequencing clone quantification. TCRdb independently ran MiXCR on the PCR reads; one entry per CDR3 protein. The table includes fewer than 100,000 distinct CDR3 sequences, around a fifth detected once. Input material: naive CD8+ T cells from blood, with Jurkat cell RNA spiked in. These receptor sequences come from a human donor in good health. Some libraries in this study had Jurkat cell RNA spiked in. Both conserved end residues are part of each CDR3. The order of the fields is V gene, D gene, J gene, clone size, CDR3 DNA, CDR3 protein. A D gene is named only where the DNA matches it firmly. For some rows the clone size is stated as once, few or many, or as a class when expanded; others skip it.

V gene: TRBV7-2; D gene: TRBD2; J gene: TRBJ2-7; clone size: many; CDR3 DNA: TGTGTCAGCAGCTGGACTAGCGGGAGCTACGAGCAGTACTTC; CDR3 protein: CVSSWTSGSYEQYF
V gene: TRBV6-2/TRBV6-3; D gene: TRBD1; J gene: TRBJ2-5; clone size: few; CDR3 DNA: TGTGCCAGCAGAACACAGGGGGCACAAGAGACCCAGTACTTC; CDR3 protein: CASRTQGAQETQYF
V gene: TRBV12-5; D gene: TRBD1; J gene: TRBJ2-7; clone size: many; CDR3 DNA: TGTGCTAGTGGTTTGACAGGGGGGTGGTACGAGCAGTACTTC; CDR3 protein: CASGLTGGWYEQYF
V gene: TRBV19; D gene: -; J gene: TRBJ2-4; clone size: once; CDR3 DNA: TGTGCCAGTAGTGCCCTAGACATTCAGTACTTC; CDR3 protein: CASSALDIQYF
V gene: TRBV20-1; D gene: -; J gene: TRBJ1-5; clone size: -; CDR3 DNA: TGCAGTGCCGAAGGCAGGGAAAGTCAGCCCCAGCATTTT; CDR3 protein: CSAEGRESQPQHF
V gene: TRBV27; D gene: -; J gene: TRBJ1-3; clone size: few; CDR3 DNA: TGTGCCAGCAGTCTATCAAATTCTGGAAACACCATATATTTT; CDR3 protein: CASSLSNSGNTIYF
V gene: TRBV6-6; D gene: TRBD2; J gene: TRBJ2-3; clone size: -; CDR3 DNA: TGTGCCAGCAGCCGGACCGGGACTAAGACAGATACGCAGTATTTT; CDR3 protein: CASSRTGTKTDTQYF
V gene: TRBV10-2; D gene: -; J gene: TRBJ1-6; clone size: few; CDR3 DNA: TGCGCCAGCAGTCCCGACCCGACAGAGTCGATGAGGATTTTGGATTCACCCCTCCACTTT; CDR3 protein: CASSPDPTESMRILDSPLHF
V gene: TRBV5-6; D gene: TRBD2; J gene: TRBJ2-3; clone size: -; CDR3 DNA: TGTGCCAGCAGCAAGGACCTAGCGGGGGGCCCCTTTAGCGCAGATACGCAGTATTTT; CDR3 protein: CASSKDLAGGPFSADTQYF
V gene: TRBV5-8; D gene: TRBD1; J gene: TRBJ2-5; clone size: many; CDR3 DNA: TGTGCCAGCAGCACCCGGACAGGGGTAGAGACCCAGTACTTC; CDR3 protein: CASSTRTGVETQYF
V gene: TRBV4-3; D gene: TRBD2; J gene: TRBJ2-5; clone size: many; CDR3 DNA: TGCGCCAGCAGCCAAGATGAAAGCGGGGGGGCCACCCAGTACTTC; CDR3 protein: CASSQDESGGATQYF
V gene: TRBV10-1; D gene: -; J gene: TRBJ2-4; clone size: few; CDR3 DNA: TGCGCCAGCAGTCCCGGCGCCGGATCCATTCAGTACTTC; CDR3 protein: CASSPGAGSIQYF
V gene: TRBV27; D gene: -; J gene: TRBJ2-7; clone size: few; CDR3 DNA: TGTGCCAGCAGTTTAAGCCACGTCTACGAGCAGTACTTC; CDR3 protein: CASSLSHVYEQYF
V gene: TRBV15; D gene: TRBD1; J gene: TRBJ2-7; clone size: many; CDR3 DNA: TGTGCCACCAGCCCCGGACAGGGCCCTAGCTCCTACGAGCAGTACTTC; CDR3 protein: CATSPGQGPSSYEQYF
V gene: TRBV7-9; D gene: -; J gene: TRBJ1-4; clone size: many; CDR3 DNA: TGTGCCAGCAGCCCAATAGAGGCCGAGACGTCAGGGGAGGTTGATGAAAAACTGTTTTTT; CDR3 protein: CASSPIEAETSGEVDEKLFF
V gene: TRBV15; D gene: TRBD2; J gene: TRBJ2-1; clone size: -; CDR3 DNA: TGTGCCACCAGCAGAGATATAGCGGGGGGGTTCAGTGAGCAGTTCTTC; CDR3 protein: CATSRDIAGGFSEQFF
V gene: TRBV2; D gene: -; J gene: TRBJ1-3; clone size: few; CDR3 DNA: TGTGCCAGCAGTGAATCCCAGGGAACTGGAAACACCATATATTTT; CDR3 protein: CASSESQGTGNTIYF
V gene: TRBV5-1; D gene: TRBD1; J gene: TRBJ2-7; clone size: -; CDR3 DNA: TGCGCCAGCAGCTACGGGACAGGGACCTACGAGCAGTACTTC; CDR3 protein: CASSYGTGTYEQYF
V gene: TRBV2; D gene: -; J gene: TRBJ2-1; clone size: -; CDR3 DNA: TGTGCCAGCAGGACGGGTAACATTGGCGATGAGCAGTTCTTC; CDR3 protein: CASRTGNIGDEQFF
V gene: TRBV29-1; D gene: -; J gene: TRBJ1-1; clone size: many; CDR3 DNA: TGCAGCGTTGAAGATTTGGCCAGCACGAACACTGAAGCTTTCTTT; CDR3 protein: CSVEDLASTNTEAFF
V gene: TRBV12-3/TRBV12-4; D gene: TRBD2; J gene: TRBJ2-5; clone size: many; CDR3 DNA: TGTGCCAGCAGTTCAGCGGGGGGTGGCCAAGAGACCCAGTACTTC; CDR3 protein: CASSSAGGGQETQYF
V gene: TRBV27; D gene: TRBD1; J gene: TRBJ1-4; clone size: many; CDR3 DNA: TGTGCCAGCAGAGTGGGCGGGACAGGGGCTTTTGAACTGTTTTTT; CDR3 protein: CASRVGGTGAFELFF
V gene: TRBV7-2; D gene: -; J gene: TRBJ2-4; clone size: many; CDR3 DNA: TGTGCCAGCAGCCGCCCCCTACTAGCCAAAAACATTCAGTACTTC; CDR3 protein: CASSRPLLAKNIQYF
V gene: TRBV19; D gene: -; J gene: TRBJ2-7; clone size: -; CDR3 DNA: TGTGCCAGTAGTACTATCCGGGACGGCGGGGACGAGCAGTACTTC; CDR3 protein: CASSTIRDGGDEQYF
V gene: TRBV7-6; D gene: TRBD2; J gene: TRBJ2-1; clone size: -; CDR3 DNA: TGTGCCAGCAGCTCTCGGGGGGATGAGCAGTTCTTC; CDR3 protein: CASSSRGDEQFF
V gene: TRBV3-1; D gene: TRBD1; J gene: TRBJ1-4; clone size: many; CDR3 DNA: TGTGCCAGCAGCCAAGGGGACAGCCTGGCAACTAATGAAAAACTGTTTTTT; CDR3 protein: CASSQGDSLATNEKLFF
V gene: TRBV30; D gene: -; J gene: TRBJ1-5; clone size: few; CDR3 DNA: TGTGCCTGTCAGACCAGCGGCATTTCAAATCAGCCCCAGCATTTT; CDR3 protein: CACQTSGISNQPQHF
V gene: TRBV5-1; D gene: TRBD2; J gene: TRBJ2-1; clone size: few; CDR3 DNA: TGCGCCAGCAGCTTGGCCTATGGGCTAGCGGGGCACACGCGACCTACACATGAGCAGTTCTTC; CDR3 protein: CASSLAYGLAGHTRPTHEQFF
V gene: TRBV28; D gene: -; J gene: TRBJ1-6; clone size: many; CDR3 DNA: TGTGCCAGCAGTTTATTGGGCAGTAATTCACCCCTCCACTTT; CDR3 protein: CASSLLGSNSPLHF
V gene: TRBV11-2; D gene: -; J gene: TRBJ1-1; clone size: -; CDR3 DNA: TGTGCCAGCAGCTTAGTAGCGGGGACGGTGTTGGCTTTCTTT; CDR3 protein: CASSLVAGTVLAFF
V gene: TRBV7-2; D gene: -; J gene: TRBJ2-5; clone size: many; CDR3 DNA: TGTGCCAGCAGCCTCACCGGGAGTCAAGAGACCCAGTACTTC; CDR3 protein: CASSLTGSQETQYF
V gene: TRBV14; D gene: -; J gene: TRBJ2-2; clone size: -; CDR3 DNA: TGTGCCAGCAACAGGGAGAACACCGGGGAGCTGTTTTTT; CDR3 protein: CASNRENTGELFF
V gene: TRBV11-2; D gene: -; J gene: TRBJ2-7; clone size: -; CDR3 DNA: TGTGCCAGCAGCTCACAGGGTAACGAGCAGTACTTC; CDR3 protein: CASSSQGNEQYF